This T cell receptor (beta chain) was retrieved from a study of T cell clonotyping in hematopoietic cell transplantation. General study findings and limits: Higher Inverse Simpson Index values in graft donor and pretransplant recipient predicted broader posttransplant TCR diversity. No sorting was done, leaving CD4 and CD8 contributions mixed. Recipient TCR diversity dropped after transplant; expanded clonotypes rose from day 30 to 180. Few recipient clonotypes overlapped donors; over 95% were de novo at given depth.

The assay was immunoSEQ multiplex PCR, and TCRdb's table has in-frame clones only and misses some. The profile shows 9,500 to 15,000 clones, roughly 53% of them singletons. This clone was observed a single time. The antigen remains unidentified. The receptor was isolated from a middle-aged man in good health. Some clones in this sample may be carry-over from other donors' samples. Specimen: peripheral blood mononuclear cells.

The CDR3 sequence: CSGRLAGGLDTQYF. CDR3 nucleotides: TGCAGCGGCCGACTAGCGGGGGGGTTGGATACGCAGTATTTT. The chain recombines TRBV29-1 with TRBJ2-3; 14 bases align to TRBD2. V shed 7 bases, J shed 6 bases, and the junction held 6 bases outside the gene matches. The germline V gene encodes CDR1 SQVTM and CDR2 ANQGSEA. The CDR3 has 14 residues.